Shown below are 10 T cell receptor beta chains from a single sample sequenced in a study of spatial heterogeneity in lung cancer. TCRdb fed the 5' RACE reads into MiXCR, producing one record per CDR3 protein. The sample has 60,000 to 90,000 distinct CDR3 sequences, 8% seen once. Time point reported: sample taken at primary tumor resection. The sequenced sample was PBMCs, obtained at surgery. These receptors all come from a male donor with early-stage non-small cell lung cancer.

The sample holds many counts of this clonotype. The chain uses TRBV2 and TRBJ2-7; D is unresolved. Germline V gene lookup returns CDR1 SNHLY and CDR2 FYNNEI. The CDR3 covers 14 residues. V dropped 2 bases and J dropped 7 bases, with 15 bases sitting between them. The CDR3 sequence is CASSESAATTEQYF. In nucleotides, the CDR3 is TGTGCCAGCAGTGAATCGGCAGCCACTACGGAGCAGTACTTC.

The table lists this clonotype with many counts. The J gene is TRBJ2-1, the V gene TRBV27; TRBD2 is a possible D gene (6 bases). The V gene lost 5 bases and the J gene lost 10 bases, with 15 bases spanning the gap. The CDR3 totals 13 residues. The V gene's germline CDR1 is MNHEY and CDR2 SMNVEV (reference sequence). The CDR3, as DNA: TGTGCCAGCAGTCTCGGGGGAGTTAGAGAGCAGTTCTTC. It yields the protein CASSLGGVREQFF.

This clonotype has more than one count but fewer than ten. V is TRBV20-1 and J is TRBJ1-6; tentative D call: TRBD1 (6 bases). With 0 bases removed from V and 4 bases from J, the gap between germline ends came to 13 bases. The germline V gene has CDR1 DFQATT and CDR2 SNEGSKA (reference sequence). CDR3 length: 16 residues. CDR3 loop: CSARDAGQHYNSPLHF. Written as DNA, the CDR3 is TGCAGTGCTAGAGATGCAGGACAGCATTATAATTCACCCCTCCACTTT.

This clonotype has more than one count but fewer than ten. This sequence joins TRBV10-3 and TRBJ1-2; 7 bases map to TRBD1. The V and J ends lost 3 bases and 8 bases, in that order; junction bases with no gene match: 6. The CDR3 contains 13 residues. Germline V gene sequence: CDR1 ENHRY, CDR2 SYGVKD. CDR3 region: CAISDGQGGGYTF. The CDR3, as DNA: TGTGCCATCAGTGATGGGCAGGGGGGCGGCTACACCTTC.

This clonotype was observed many times. The chain recombines TRBV5-1 with TRBJ2-1, with 7 nucleotides matching TRBD2. There are 15 residues in the CDR3. Losses at the gene ends were 5 bases for V and 5 bases for J; bases not matched to a gene: 10. Germline assignment: CDR1 SGHRS and CDR2 YFSETQ. The CDR3 reads CASSPGRGRDNEQFF. The CDR3 nucleotides are TGCGCCAGCAGTCCTGGACGCGGGAGAGACAATGAGCAGTTCTTC.

The CDR3 coding sequence is TGCGCCAGCAGCTTAGGAGAGGGATCCACCGGGGAGCTGTTTTTT. Protein sequence: CASSLGEGSTGELFF. The V and J genes are TRBV5-1 and TRBJ2-2; a possible D gene is TRBD2 (5 bases). Per germline, CDR1 SGHRS and CDR2 YFSETQ. The length of the CDR3 is 15 residues. V gave up 2 bases and J gave up 4 bases, with 12 bases separating them.

The chain has TRBV11-2 and TRBJ2-3; no definite D call. The germline V and J ends were trimmed by 0 bases and 4 bases, with 5 bases remaining between them. This CDR3 spans 13 amino acids. The germline V gene encodes CDR1 SGHAT and CDR2 FQNNGV. CDR3 DNA sequence: TGTGCCAGCAGCTTAGATGGGGCAGATACGCAGTATTTT. This translates into CASSLDGADTQYF.

This clonotype was recorded a few times. The chain has TRBV4-1 and TRBJ1-4; 10 bases are shared with TRBD1. V dropped 1 base and J dropped 0; count of bases not matched to a gene: 5. CDR3 size: 18 residues. Germline values: CDR1 MGHRA, CDR2 YSYEKL. The CDR3 bases are TGCGCCAGCAGCCAAGCGGGACAGGGGTTTTCAACTAATGAAAAACTGTTTTTT. It translates to CASSQAGQGFSTNEKLFF.

This clonotype was observed at least ten times. The chain couples TRBV18 to TRBJ2-1, with 7 nucleotides matching TRBD1. This CDR3 has 15 residues. Germline V gene lookup returns CDR1 KGHSH and CDR2 LQKENI. The ends lost 2 bases at V and 8 bases at J; junction bases unmatched: 9. The CDR3 reads CASSPGAGGYDEQFF. The CDR3 DNA reads as TGTGCCAGCTCACCAGGGGCAGGGGGTTATGATGAGCAGTTCTTC. The complete variable domain, with remaining parts taken from reference TRBV18 and TRBJ2-1, reads NAGVMQNPRHLVRRRGQEARLRCSPMKGHSHVYWYRQLPEEGLKFMVYLQKENIIDESGMPKERFSAEFPKEGPSILRIQQVVRGDSAAYFCASSPGAGGYDEQFFGPGTRLTVL.

In its sample, this clonotype was seen many times. The chain is built from TRBV5-1 and TRBJ2-7; D remains unclear. Trimming shortened V by 0 bases and J by 2 bases, and 12 bases separated the two germline ends. The CDR3 covers 15 residues. CDR1 and CDR2 from the germline V gene are SGHRS and YFSETQ. The DNA of the CDR3 is TGCGCCAGCAGCTTGGATGTCTGGCCTCCCTACGAGCAGTACTTC. It is translated as CASSLDVWPPYEQYF.